The following is a TCR beta chain sequence with its context. Its antigen remains unidentified. No base quality values were provided; no much bigger clone lies one nucleotide off. Patients with autoimmune disease history or receiving systemic immunosuppression were excluded from the trial. Peripheral blood for TCR sequencing was drawn from every dose cohort at baseline, at cycle 4 day 1 and at cycle 7 day 1. Samples came from an open-label, multicenter, first-in-human phase I dose-escalation trial of ivuxolimab. Adults with locally advanced or metastatic melanoma, renal cell carcinoma, hepatocellular carcinoma or head and neck squamous cell carcinoma were enrolled in the trial. Before TCR sequencing, CD4+ T cells and CD8+ T cells were sorted from peripheral blood as separate populations. This sample stems from a study of OX40 agonist ivuxolimab in advanced cancers. Background for the entire study: Ivuxolimab was an agonistic, fully human IgG2 monoclonal antibody directed against OX40 (CD134), a costimulatory receptor. Intravenous ivuxolimab was administered to patients every 2 weeks at six dose levels: 0.01, 0.1, 0.3, 1.5, 3 and 10 mg/kg. Partial responses occurred in three dose-escalation patients, of whom one had hepatocellular carcinoma and two had cutaneous melanoma. The paper covers the monotherapy dose-escalation part of the phase I ivuxolimab trial, which included N ≈ 50 patients. Prior anti-PD-1, anti-PD-L1 or anti-CTLA-4 therapy was permitted, and checkpoint inhibitors had been received by approximately 39% of dose-escalation patients. Of the 50 to 55 patients in dose escalation, about 20 had hepatocellular carcinoma, roughly 15 had melanoma, 9 had renal cell carcinoma and 9 had head and neck cancer. A male proportion of almost 85% and a mean age of approximately 58 years, ranging from about 20 to 79, were recorded for the dose-escalation cohort. Peripheral TCRbeta sequencing was intended to test whether TCR sequence diversity was altered and clonal T-cell expansion was caused by ivuxolimab. Study-wide conclusions, independent of this receptor: Low levels of normalized T-cell clonal expansion were also shown by some nonresponding patients. In the 0.1-3.0 mg/kg groups, partial responders had among the lowest normalized peripheral clonal expansion, particularly in CD8+ T cells. At doses of 0.1 to 3.0 mg/kg, clonal expansion of both CD4+ and CD8+ T cells in blood was seen between baseline and week 6. After ivuxolimab, more expanded clones were found on average in CD8+ T cells than in CD4+ T cells. Which antigens the clonally expanded peripheral T cells were specific for was not determined.

The CDR3 holds 13 amino acids from the cysteine to the phenylalanine. Only CDR3 DNA remains: 39 bases, in frame from the first base. The junction shows trimming of 0 bases on V and 8 bases on J, plus 11 bases between the germline ends. Based on the germline V gene, the CDR1 and CDR2 sequences are SGHDT and YYEEEE. For sequencing of the TCRbeta CDR3 region, genomic DNA was extracted from the sorted cells. The immunoSEQ Assay was used to sequence the TCRbeta CDR3 regions. Not all clones reach the TCRdb copy of this immuneACCESS table, which keeps in-frame sequences only. Checked studies attribute under half of the gap to unresolved V genes and leave the rest unexplained. The sample records around 74,000 clones, 70% to 90% of which are singletons. 5% to 7% of the sample is held by the ten biggest clonotypes.

The chain joins TRBV5-6 to TRBJ1-2; TRBD1 is a possible D gene, resting on 5 matching bases. Sequenced material: CD4+ or CD8+ T cells sorted from blood, taken in a trial of the OX40 agonist ivuxolimab. The source is an adult with an advanced solid tumor such as melanoma, head and neck, liver or kidney cancer. The CDR3 reads as follows: CASSLEKGKGYTF. The DNA sequence is TGTGCCAGCAGCTTGGAAAAGGGGAAGGGCTACACCTTC.